This is a list of T cell receptor beta chains from one sample in a study of CD8 T cells in Susac syndrome. From the immunoSEQ multiplex PCR reads, TCRdb called clonotypes with MiXCR, one entry per CDR3 protein. The table includes 95,000 to 150,000 distinct CDR3 sequences, roughly 95% detected once. Sequenced sample: CD4+ T cells from PBMCs. The receptors shown here come from a human donor with Susac syndrome. Both conserved end residues are part of each CDR3. Fields, in order: J gene, D gene, V gene, clone size, CDR3 DNA, CDR3 protein. The D gene is left open where the match is weak. Clone size appears in some rows only: once, few, many, or a class for an expanded clone.

>TRBJ2-2|-|TRBV19|-
TGTGCCAGTTCAGGGGCTGCGAACACCGGGGAGCTGTTTTTT
CASSGAANTGELFF
>TRBJ1-1|TRBD1|TRBV5-1|-
TGCGCCAGCAGCTTGGGACAGGGGTCGGCTTTCTTT
CASSLGQGSAFF
>TRBJ1-1|-|TRBV14|-
TGTGCCAGCAGGTACCAGGGTGGCACTGAAGCTTTCTTT
CASRYQGGTEAFF
>TRBJ2-2|-|TRBV30|-
TGTGCCTGGAGTGTAGGCCGGTTCACCGGGGAGCTGTTTTTT
CAWSVGRFTGELFF
>TRBJ2-5|TRBD2|TRBV29-1|-
TGCAGCGTTGAAGATCGCGGGGGGCAAGAGACCCAGTACTTC
CSVEDRGGQETQYF
>TRBJ2-7|-|TRBV25-1|-
TGTGCCAGCAGAGGGGGGACGGAGACCTACGAGCAGTACTTC
CASRGGTETYEQYF
>TRBJ2-3|-|TRBV5-1|-
TGCGCCAGCAGCTTGCCCGGGACCATGAGCACAGATACGCAGTATTTT
CASSLPGTMSTDTQYF
>TRBJ2-7|TRBD2|TRBV20-1|once
TGCAGTGCTAGAAGTGTAGCGGGATCCTACGAGCAGTACTTC
CSARSVAGSYEQYF
>TRBJ2-6|-|TRBV5-4|-
TGTGCCAGCAGCTTGGGTGGGCTTTTCTCTGGGGCCAACGTCCTGACTTTC
CASSLGGLFSGANVLTF
>TRBJ2-5|-|TRBV3-1|once
TGTGCCAGCAGCCAGGATGCGGTACAGGAGACCCAGTACTTC
CASSQDAVQETQYF
>TRBJ1-1|-|TRBV3-1|-
TGTGCCAGCAGCCAATTAGGCGCTGAAGCTTTCTTT
CASSQLGAEAFF
>TRBJ1-5|-|TRBV4-3|-
TGCGCCAGCAGCCAAGATACAGGGAAGGGTCAGCCCCAGCATTTT
CASSQDTGKGQPQHF
>TRBJ2-3|TRBD2|TRBV15|-
TGTGCCACCAGCAGAGATCTTAGCGGGGCGACAGATACGCAGTATTTT
CATSRDLSGATDTQYF
>TRBJ2-3|TRBD2|TRBV6-5|-
TGTGCCAGCAGTTATGCTAGCGGGTTCACAGATACGCAGTATTTT
CASSYASGFTDTQYF
>TRBJ2-1|-|TRBV30|-
TGTGCCTGGAGTGGGGGGACTCCGTACAATGAGCAGTTCTTC
CAWSGGTPYNEQFF
>TRBJ2-1|-|TRBV2|-
TGTGCCAGCAGGGTTAACAGGGTGGATGAGCAGTTCTTC
CASRVNRVDEQFF
>TRBJ1-2|-|TRBV2|-
TGTGCCAGCAGTCGTAACAGGTCGGGCTACACCTTC
CASSRNRSGYTF
>TRBJ1-1|-|TRBV4-2|-
TGTGCCAGCAGCGAAGGAGTATTGAGTACTGAAGCTTTCTTT
CASSEGVLSTEAFF
>TRBJ2-1|-|TRBV9|-
TGTGCCAGCAGCGCCTCGCGTACGAGCGGCGATGAGCAGTTCTTC
CASSASRTSGDEQFF
>TRBJ2-5|-|TRBV20-1|few
TGCAGTGCTAGAGATTCCGGGGAGACCCAGTACTTC
CSARDSGETQYF
>TRBJ2-3|TRBD1|TRBV24-1|-
TGTGCCACCAGTGATTCCATGGACAGGGGGCGCGCAGATACGCAGTATTTT
CATSDSMDRGRADTQYF
>TRBJ1-2|TRBD1|TRBV7-9|-
TGTGCCAGCGGCAGAGAATCTCAGGGACAGGGGTCTGGCTACACCTTC
CASGRESQGQGSGYTF
>TRBJ2-7|-|TRBV3-1|-
TGTGCCAGCAGCCAAGGAAGGCAGGGCGAGCAGTACTTC
CASSQGRQGEQYF
>TRBJ2-1|TRBD2|TRBV20-1|-
TGCAGTGCTCAAAGCGGGGCGGGCAATGAGCAGTTCTTC
CSAQSGAGNEQFF
>TRBJ2-7|TRBD1|TRBV12-3/TRBV12-4|once
TGTGCCAGCAGTCCCTCCGCAGGGGGCTACGAGCAGTACTTC
CASSPSAGGYEQYF
>TRBJ2-1|TRBD2|TRBV24-1|-
TGTGCCACCAGTGATGCCGGGACTAGATCCAATGAGCAGTTCTTC
CATSDAGTRSNEQFF
>TRBJ2-1|-|TRBV3-1|-
TGTGCCAGCAGCGTAAGGACATATCATGAGCAGTTCTTC
CASSVRTYHEQFF
>TRBJ2-7|-|TRBV19|-
TGTGCCAGTAGTATAGTGGGGGAGGCAGCCTACGAGCAGTACTTC
CASSIVGEAAYEQYF
>TRBJ2-1|TRBD1|TRBV20-1|-
TGCAGTGCTCCACGACAGGGGGTCTTTGAGCAGTTCTTC
CSAPRQGVFEQFF
>TRBJ1-5|-|TRBV4-2|-
TGTGCCAGCAGCCAAGACAATCAGCCCCAGCATTTT
CASSQDNQPQHF
>TRBJ1-1|-|TRBV18|-
TGTGCCAGCTCCGGACAGACCATGAACACTGAAGCTTTCTTT
CASSGQTMNTEAFF
>TRBJ2-3|TRBD1|TRBV18|-
TGTGCCAGCTCTCTTTTCACAGGGGCAACAGATACGCAGTATTTT
CASSLFTGATDTQYF
>TRBJ1-2|TRBD1|TRBV20-1|-
TGCAGTGCTAGCAGACAGGGTTTGAACTATGGCTACACCTTC
CSASRQGLNYGYTF
>TRBJ2-3|-|TRBV29-1|-
TGCAGCGTTCGACTAGATAGCACAGATACGCAGTATTTT
CSVRLDSTDTQYF
>TRBJ2-3|-|TRBV5-4|-
TGTGCCAGCAGTCAAGGGAGTAGCAGAGACACAGATACGCAGTATTTT
CASSQGSSRDTDTQYF
>TRBJ2-7|-|TRBV6-2/TRBV6-3|-
TGTGCCAGCAGTGACATCGGGAGCGGAACCTACGAGCAGTACTTC
CASSDIGSGTYEQYF
>TRBJ2-2|TRBD1|TRBV20-1|-
TGCAGTGCCAGACAGGGCGGGACCGGGGAGCTGTTTTTT
CSARQGGTGELFF
>TRBJ1-1|TRBD1|TRBV5-1|-
TGCGCCAGCAGCTTGGCCGGACAGGGGACTGAAGCTTTCTTT
CASSLAGQGTEAFF
>TRBJ2-5|-|TRBV7-2|-
TGTGCCAGCAGCTTACAGACCCAAGAGACCCAGTACTTC
CASSLQTQETQYF
>TRBJ2-2|-|TRBV11-2|-
TGTGCCAGCAGCTTACAACTTACGAACACCGGGGAGCTGTTTTTT
CASSLQLTNTGELFF
>TRBJ2-7|TRBD1|TRBV27|-
TGTGCCACCAACCCGGGACAGGGGTCGAACGAGCAGTACTTC
CATNPGQGSNEQYF
>TRBJ1-1|-|TRBV7-9|-
TGTGCCAGCAGCCCCTGGGCAGGGTCGAACACTGAAGCTTTCTTT
CASSPWAGSNTEAFF
>TRBJ1-5|-|TRBV27|-
TGTGCCAGCAGTTTAGAACGGGAACAGCCCCAGCATTTT
CASSLEREQPQHF
>TRBJ1-2|-|TRBV6-5|-
TGTGCCAGCTGTGAGGGCGGAGGCGCGATTGGCTACACCTTC
CASCEGGGAIGYTF
>TRBJ2-1|-|TRBV29-1|-
TGCAGCGTTGTTGTCTACAATGAGCAGTTCTTC
CSVVVYNEQFF